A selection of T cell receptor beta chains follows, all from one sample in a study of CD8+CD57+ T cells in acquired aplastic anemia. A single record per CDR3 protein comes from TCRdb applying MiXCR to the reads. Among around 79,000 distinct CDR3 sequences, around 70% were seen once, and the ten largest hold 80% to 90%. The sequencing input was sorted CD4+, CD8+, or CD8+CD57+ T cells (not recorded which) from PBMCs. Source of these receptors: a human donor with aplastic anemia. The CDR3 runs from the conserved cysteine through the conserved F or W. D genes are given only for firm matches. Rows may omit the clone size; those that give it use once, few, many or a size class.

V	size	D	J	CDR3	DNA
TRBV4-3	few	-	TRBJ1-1	CASSQQGGWETEAFF	TGCGCCAGCAGCCAACAAGGGGGTTGGGAGACTGAAGCTTTCTTT
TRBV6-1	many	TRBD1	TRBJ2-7	CASIGDRVVYEQYF	TGTGCCAGCATAGGGGACAGGGTAGTTTACGAGCAGTACTTC
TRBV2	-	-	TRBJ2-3	CASSEYVGRTDTQYF	TGTGCCAGCAGTGAATATGTGGGCCGCACAGATACGCAGTATTTT
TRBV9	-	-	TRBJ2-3	CASNRDPGRSDTQYF	TGTGCCAGCAATCGCGATCCGGGGCGCTCAGATACGCAGTATTTT
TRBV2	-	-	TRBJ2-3	CASSEVADTQYF	TGTGCCAGCAGTGAAGTGGCAGATACGCAGTATTTT
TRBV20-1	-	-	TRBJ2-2	CSARDRERSYTGELFF	TGCAGTGCTAGAGATAGGGAAAGATCATACACCGGGGAGCTGTTTTTT
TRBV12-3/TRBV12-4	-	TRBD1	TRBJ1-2	CASSSQTGRRVGYTF	TGTGCCAGCAGTTCCCAGACAGGGAGGAGGGTTGGCTACACCTTC
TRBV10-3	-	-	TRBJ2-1	CAISESRGTEQFF	TGTGCCATCAGTGAGTCTCGAGGGACTGAGCAGTTCTTC
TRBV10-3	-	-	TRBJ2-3	CATRQGTDTQYF	TGTGCCACGCGACAGGGCACAGATACGCAGTATTTT
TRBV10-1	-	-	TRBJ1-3	CASSEFDAGNTIYF	TGCGCCAGCAGTGAGTTTGACGCGGGAAACACCATATATTTT
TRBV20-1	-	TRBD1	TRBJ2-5	CSARVGTGQETQYF	TGCAGTGCTAGAGTCGGGACAGGTCAAGAGACCCAGTACTTC
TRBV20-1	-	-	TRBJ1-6	CSARVRGVPRTNSPLHF	TGCAGTGCTAGAGTTCGGGGCGTCCCCCGGACAAATTCACCCCTCCACTTT
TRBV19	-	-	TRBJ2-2	CASSISKGTGELFF	TGTGCCAGTAGTATATCTAAGGGGACCGGGGAGCTGTTTTTT
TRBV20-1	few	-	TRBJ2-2	CSARPRNTGELFF	TGCAGTGCTAGACCACGGAACACCGGGGAGCTGTTTTTT
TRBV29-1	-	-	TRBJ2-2	CSVDWQNTGELFF	TGCAGCGTTGATTGGCAGAACACCGGGGAGCTGTTTTTT
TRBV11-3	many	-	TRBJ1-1	CASSLDMTSQAFF	TGTGCCAGCAGCTTAGATATGACAAGTCAAGCTTTCTTT
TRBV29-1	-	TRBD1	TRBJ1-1	CSVKRTGEAFF	TGCAGCGTCAAAAGGACAGGGGAAGCTTTCTTT
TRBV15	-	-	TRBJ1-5	CATSRVSDRRRHF	TGTGCCACCAGCAGGGTTTCGGACCGCCGACGGCATTTT
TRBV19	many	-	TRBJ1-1	CASSISPNGFATEAFF	TGTGCCAGTAGTATCAGCCCTAACGGCTTCGCCACTGAAGCTTTCTTT
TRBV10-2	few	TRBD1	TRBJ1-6	CASRRQGDSPLHF	TGCGCCAGCAGGCGACAGGGCGATTCACCCCTCCACTTT
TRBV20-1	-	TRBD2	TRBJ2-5	CSARDPSGVLETQYF	TGCAGTGCTAGAGATCCTAGCGGGGTATTGGAGACCCAGTACTTC
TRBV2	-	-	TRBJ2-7	CASLSASSYEQYF	TGTGCCAGCTTGTCTGCAAGCTCCTACGAGCAGTACTTC
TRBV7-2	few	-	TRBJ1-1	CASSLVKAEAFF	TGTGCCAGCAGCTTAGTAAAGGCTGAAGCTTTCTTT
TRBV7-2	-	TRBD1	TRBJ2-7	CASSQTGADYEQYF	TGTGCCAGCAGCCAGACAGGGGCCGACTACGAGCAGTACTTC
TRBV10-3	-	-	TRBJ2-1	CAISETTDNEQFF	TGTGCCATCAGTGAGACGACCGACAATGAGCAGTTCTTC